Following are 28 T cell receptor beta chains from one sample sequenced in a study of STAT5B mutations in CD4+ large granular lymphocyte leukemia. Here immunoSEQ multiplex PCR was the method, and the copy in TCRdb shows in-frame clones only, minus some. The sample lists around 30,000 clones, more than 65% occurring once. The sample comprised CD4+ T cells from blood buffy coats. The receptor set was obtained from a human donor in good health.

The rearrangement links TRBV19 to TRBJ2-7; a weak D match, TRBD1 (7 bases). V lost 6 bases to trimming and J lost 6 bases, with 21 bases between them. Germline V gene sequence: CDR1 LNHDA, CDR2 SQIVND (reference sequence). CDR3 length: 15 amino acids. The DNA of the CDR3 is TGTGCCAGTAGCCCGGGACAGCTCCTGGGGGGCGAGCAGTACTTC. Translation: CASSPGQLLGGEQYF.

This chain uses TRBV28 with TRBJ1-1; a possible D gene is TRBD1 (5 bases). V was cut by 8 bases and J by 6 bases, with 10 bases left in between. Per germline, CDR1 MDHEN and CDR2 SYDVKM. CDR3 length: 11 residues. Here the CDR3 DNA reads TGTGCCAGCGTCAGGGCCCCTGAAGCTTTCTTT. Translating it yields CASVRAPEAFF.

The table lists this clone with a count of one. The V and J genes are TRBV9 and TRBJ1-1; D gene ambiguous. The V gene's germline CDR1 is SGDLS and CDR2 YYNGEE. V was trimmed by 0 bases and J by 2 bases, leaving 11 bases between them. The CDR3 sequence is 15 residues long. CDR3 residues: CASSVVLGRNTEAFF. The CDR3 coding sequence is TGTGCCAGCAGCGTAGTATTGGGGAGAAACACTGAAGCTTTCTTT.

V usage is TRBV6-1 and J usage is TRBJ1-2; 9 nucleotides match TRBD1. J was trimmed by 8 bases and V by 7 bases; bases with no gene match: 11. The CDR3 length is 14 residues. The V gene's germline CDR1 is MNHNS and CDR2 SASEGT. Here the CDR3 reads CASNNRDREDGYTF. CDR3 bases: TGTGCCAGCAATAACCGGGACAGGGAGGACGGCTACACCTTC.

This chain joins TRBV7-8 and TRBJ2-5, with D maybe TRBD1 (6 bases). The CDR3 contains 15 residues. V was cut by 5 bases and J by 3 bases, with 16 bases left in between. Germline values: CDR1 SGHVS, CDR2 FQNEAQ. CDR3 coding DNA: TGTGCCAGCAGCCAGGACAGTCAAGGGGAAGAGACCCAGTACTTC. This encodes CASSQDSQGEETQYF.

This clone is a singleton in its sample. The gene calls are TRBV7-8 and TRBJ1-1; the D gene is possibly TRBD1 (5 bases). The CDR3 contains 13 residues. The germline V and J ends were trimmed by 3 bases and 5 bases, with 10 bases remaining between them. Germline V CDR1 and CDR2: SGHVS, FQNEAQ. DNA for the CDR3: TGTGCCAGCAGCTTTACGAAGGGGACTGAAGCTTTCTTT. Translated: CASSFTKGTEAFF. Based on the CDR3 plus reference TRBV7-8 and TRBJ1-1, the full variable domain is GAGVSQSPRYKVAKRGQDVALRCDPISGHVSLFWYQQALGQGPEFLTYFQNEAQLDKSGLPSDRFFAERPEGSVSTLKIQRTQQEDSAVYLCASSFTKGTEAFFGQGTRLTVV.

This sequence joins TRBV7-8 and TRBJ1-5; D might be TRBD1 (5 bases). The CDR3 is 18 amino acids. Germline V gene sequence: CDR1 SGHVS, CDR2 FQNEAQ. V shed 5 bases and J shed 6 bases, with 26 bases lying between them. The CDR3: CASSRSGLRAVRSQPQHF. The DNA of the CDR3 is TGTGCCAGCAGCCGCTCAGGGCTCAGGGCGGTGAGAAGTCAGCCCCAGCATTTT.

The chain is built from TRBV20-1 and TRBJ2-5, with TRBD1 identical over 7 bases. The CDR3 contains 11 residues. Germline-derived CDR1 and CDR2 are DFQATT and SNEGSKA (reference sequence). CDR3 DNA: TGCACTGGACAGGCGGCGGAGACCCAGTACTTC. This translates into CTGQAAETQYF.

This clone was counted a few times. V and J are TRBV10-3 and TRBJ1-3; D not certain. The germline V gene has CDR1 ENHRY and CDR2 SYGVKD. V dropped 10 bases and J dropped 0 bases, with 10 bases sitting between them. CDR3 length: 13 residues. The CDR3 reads CATIQLSGNTIYF. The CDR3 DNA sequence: TGTGCCACTATACAACTCTCTGGAAACACCATATATTTT.

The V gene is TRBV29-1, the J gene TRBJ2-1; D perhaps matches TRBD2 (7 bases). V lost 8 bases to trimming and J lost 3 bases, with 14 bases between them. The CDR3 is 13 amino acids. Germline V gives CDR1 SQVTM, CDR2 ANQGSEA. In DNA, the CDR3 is TGCAGCTGGGGGGGCTCTTTCTACAATGAGCAGTTCTTC. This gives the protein CSWGGSFYNEQFF.

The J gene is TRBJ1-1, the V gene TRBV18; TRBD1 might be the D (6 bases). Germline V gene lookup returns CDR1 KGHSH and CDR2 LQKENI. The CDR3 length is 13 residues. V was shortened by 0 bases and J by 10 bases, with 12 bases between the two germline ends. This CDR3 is CASSPPVRDTAFF. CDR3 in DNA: TGTGCCAGCTCACCACCGGTGAGGGACACAGCTTTCTTT.

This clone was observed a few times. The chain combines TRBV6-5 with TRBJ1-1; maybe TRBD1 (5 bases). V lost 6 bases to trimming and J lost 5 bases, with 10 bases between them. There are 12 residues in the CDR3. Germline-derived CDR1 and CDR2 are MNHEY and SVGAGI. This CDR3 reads CASSRGETEAFF. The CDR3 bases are TGTGCCAGCAGCCGGGGCGAGACTGAAGCTTTCTTT.

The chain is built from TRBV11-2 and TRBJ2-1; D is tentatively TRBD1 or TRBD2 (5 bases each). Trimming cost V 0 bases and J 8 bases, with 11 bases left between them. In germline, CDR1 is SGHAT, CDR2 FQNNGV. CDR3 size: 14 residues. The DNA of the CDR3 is TGTGCCAGCAGCTTAGATCGGGGCGTCGATGAGCAGTTCTTC. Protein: CASSLDRGVDEQFF.

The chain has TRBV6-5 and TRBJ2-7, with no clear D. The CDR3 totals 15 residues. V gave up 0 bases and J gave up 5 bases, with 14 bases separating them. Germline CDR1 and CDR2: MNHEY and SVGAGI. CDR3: CASSYSGRTANEQYF. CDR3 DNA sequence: TGTGCCAGCAGTTACTCTGGTAGGACCGCAAACGAGCAGTACTTC.

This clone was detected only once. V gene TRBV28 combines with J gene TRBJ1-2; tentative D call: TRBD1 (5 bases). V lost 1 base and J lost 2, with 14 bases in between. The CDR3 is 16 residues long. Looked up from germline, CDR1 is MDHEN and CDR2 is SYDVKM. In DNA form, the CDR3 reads TGTGCCAGCAGTTTATTAGGGACCGACCGGAACTATGGCTACACCTTC. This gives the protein CASSLLGTDRNYGYTF.

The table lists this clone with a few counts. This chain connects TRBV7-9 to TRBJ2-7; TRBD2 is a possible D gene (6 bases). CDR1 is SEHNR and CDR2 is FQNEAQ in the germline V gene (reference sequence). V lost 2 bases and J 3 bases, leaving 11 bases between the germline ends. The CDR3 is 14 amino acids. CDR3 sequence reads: CASSLYGGSYEQYF. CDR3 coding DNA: TGTGCCAGCAGCTTATACGGGGGAAGCTACGAGCAGTACTTC.

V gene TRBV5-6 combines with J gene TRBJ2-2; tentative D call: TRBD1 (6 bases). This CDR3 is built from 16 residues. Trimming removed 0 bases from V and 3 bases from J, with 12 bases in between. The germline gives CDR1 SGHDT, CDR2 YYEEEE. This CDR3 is CASSLVGKGDTGELFF. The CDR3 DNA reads TGTGCCAGCAGCTTGGTCGGGAAGGGGGACACCGGGGAGCTGTTTTTT.

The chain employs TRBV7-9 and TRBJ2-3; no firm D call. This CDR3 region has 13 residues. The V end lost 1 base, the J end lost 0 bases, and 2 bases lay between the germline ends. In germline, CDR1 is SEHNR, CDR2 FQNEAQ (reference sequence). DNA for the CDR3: TGTGCCAGCAGCTTAGGGAGCACAGATACGCAGTATTTT. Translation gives CASSLGSTDTQYF.

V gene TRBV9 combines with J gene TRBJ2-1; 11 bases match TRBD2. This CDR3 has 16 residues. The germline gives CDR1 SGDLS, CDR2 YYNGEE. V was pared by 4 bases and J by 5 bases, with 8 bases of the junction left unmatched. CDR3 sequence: CASSIRLAGLDNEQFF. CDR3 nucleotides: TGTGCCAGCAGCATACGACTAGCGGGACTCGACAATGAGCAGTTCTTC.

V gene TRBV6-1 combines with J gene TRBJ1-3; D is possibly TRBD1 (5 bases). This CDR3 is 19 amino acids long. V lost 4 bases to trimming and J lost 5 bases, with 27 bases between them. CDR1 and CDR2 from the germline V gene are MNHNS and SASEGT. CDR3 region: CASSVDSLARDEARNTIYF. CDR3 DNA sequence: TGTGCCAGCAGTGTAGATTCTCTCGCACGGGACGAGGCAAGAAACACCATATATTTT.

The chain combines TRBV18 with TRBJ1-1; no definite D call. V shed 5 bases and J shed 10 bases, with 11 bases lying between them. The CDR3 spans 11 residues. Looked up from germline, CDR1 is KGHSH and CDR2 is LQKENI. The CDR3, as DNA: TGTGCCAGCTCATCCCCAGAAGCAGCTTTCTTT. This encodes CASSSPEAAFF.

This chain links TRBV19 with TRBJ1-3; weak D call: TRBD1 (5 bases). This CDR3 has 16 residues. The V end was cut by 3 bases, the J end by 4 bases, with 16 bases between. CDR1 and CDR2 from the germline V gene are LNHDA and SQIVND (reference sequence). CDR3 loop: CASSMAPGTAGNTIYF. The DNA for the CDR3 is TGTGCCAGTAGTATGGCCCCCGGGACGGCAGGAAACACCATATATTTT.

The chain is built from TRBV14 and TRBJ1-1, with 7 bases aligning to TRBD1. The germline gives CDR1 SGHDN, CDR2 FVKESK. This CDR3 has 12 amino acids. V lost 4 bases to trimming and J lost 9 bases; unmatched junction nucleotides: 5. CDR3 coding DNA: TGTGCCAGCAGCCCCCACAGGGGTAAAGCTTTCTTT. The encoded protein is CASSPHRGKAFF.

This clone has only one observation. CDR3 amino acids: CASGTGTGRRETQYF. The CDR3 DNA reads TGTGCCAGTGGGACCGGGACAGGGCGACGCGAGACCCAGTACTTC. The V call is TRBV19, the J call TRBJ2-5, with 9 bases fitting TRBD1. V trimming: 8 bases; J trimming: 5 bases; junction bases outside the gene matches: 12. The CDR3 is made up of 15 amino acids. CDR1 is LNHDA, CDR2 SQIVND, per germline (reference sequence). The full variable domain, completed using reference TRBV19 and TRBJ2-5, is DGGITQSPKYLFRKEGQNVTLSCEQNLNHDAMYWYRQDPGQGLRLIYYSQIVNDFQKGDIAEGYSVSREKKESFPLTVTSAQKNPTAFYLCASGTGTGRRETQYFGPGTRLLVL.

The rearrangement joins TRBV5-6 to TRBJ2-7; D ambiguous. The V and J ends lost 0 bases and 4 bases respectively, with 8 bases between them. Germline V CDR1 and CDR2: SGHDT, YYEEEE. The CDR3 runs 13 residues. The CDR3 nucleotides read TGTGCCAGCAGCTTGGGCGGTCCATACGAGCAGTACTTC. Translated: CASSLGGPYEQYF.

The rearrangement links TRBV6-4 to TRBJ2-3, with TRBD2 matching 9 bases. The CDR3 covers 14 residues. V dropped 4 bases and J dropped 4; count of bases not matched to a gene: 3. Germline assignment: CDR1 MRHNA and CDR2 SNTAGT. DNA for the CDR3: TGTGCCAGCAGTGTCTTAGCGGGGGCAGATACGCAGTATTTT. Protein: CASSVLAGADTQYF.

In DNA, the CDR3 is TGTGCCTGGAGGACAGGGGCTAATTCACCCCTCCACTTT. Translation: CAWRTGANSPLHF. The chain couples TRBV30 to TRBJ1-6, with 8 bases aligning to TRBD1. In germline, CDR1 is GTSNPN, CDR2 SVGIG (reference sequence). J was trimmed by 6 bases and V by 3 bases; bases with no gene match: 1. This CDR3 is built from 13 residues.

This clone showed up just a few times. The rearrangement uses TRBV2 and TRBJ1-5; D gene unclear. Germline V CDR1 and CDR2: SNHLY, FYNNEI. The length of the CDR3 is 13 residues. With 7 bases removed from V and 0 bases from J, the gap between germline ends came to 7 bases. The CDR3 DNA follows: TGTGCCAGCACGGGGAATAGCAATCAGCCCCAGCATTTT. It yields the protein CASTGNSNQPQHF.